This T cell receptor beta chain stems from a study of blood T cell repertoires in COVID-19. The wider study: Both acute and convalescent COVID-19 samples were obtained from the United States, Italy and Spain. In each case, the material was cDNA or gDNA derived from T cells, B-cell-depleted T cells, or PBMCs.

V trimming: 1 base; J trimming: 9 bases; junction bases outside the gene matches: 7. This CDR3 has 16 amino acids. CDR1 is MGHRA, CDR2 YSYEKL, per germline. Original data processing: Using reference gene primer amplification, nucleated cell counts were estimated. Data came from immunoSEQ multiplex PCR; TCRdb stores just in-frame clones and leaves some out. The V and J calls and clone size were taken over from that table, and D and trimming were inferred from the DNA. The table lists approximately 300,000 clones, roughly 89% of them singletons, with approximately 1.8% in the top ten. Seattle enrolled patients during active infection and tracked them longitudinally.

The sequencing sample was made of peripheral blood. The clonotype was recovered from a woman in her 30s with COVID-19, enrolled during active disease. J is TRBJ2-1 and V is TRBV4-1; 12 bases are a match to TRBD2. CDR3 residues: CASSQVLAGGPFEQFF. In DNA, the CDR3 is TGCGCCAGCAGCCAAGTCCTAGCGGGGGGGCCTTTTGAGCAGTTCTTC.